This TCR beta chain was identified during a study of post-analysis software for immune sequencing data. At the level of the study: Relapsing-remitting, secondary progressive and progressive-relapsing courses of multiple sclerosis were included.

With regard to this clonotype: Its antigen is still unknown.

CDR1 and CDR2 from the germline V gene are PRHDT and FYEKMQ (reference sequence). This CDR3 has 11 amino acids. Deletions cut 5 bases from V and 9 bases from J, with 10 bases between. Study observations and caveats: With TRBV5-6, TRBV5-1 and TRBV20-1 included, five TRBV segments were more frequent in patients than in controls. For normalized Chao1 diversity, multiple sclerosis patients scored significantly lower than controls did. By F measure, strong co-clustering occurred among samples prepared in the same batch.

Presence of unique molecular identifiers characterized the TCR beta cDNA libraries. Input of about 0.9 to 10 million T cells yielded 550,000 or so cDNA molecules. TCRdb re-analysed the PCR reads in MiXCR, keeping a single row per CDR3 protein. The sample has roughly 670,000 distinct CDR3 sequences; more than 50% are singletons. Sequencing input: blood. The receptor comes from a girl aged 2 to 9 with multiple sclerosis. The chain is built from TRBV13 and TRBJ1-2, with D hard to call. DNA for the CDR3: TGTGCCAGCAGCCTGCTAAAAAGCTACACCTTC. Its translation: CASSLLKSYTF.